Each of the 15 T cell receptor beta chains below was sequenced from the same sample in a study of T cell responses to AZD1222 COVID-19 vaccine. Profiled with immunoSEQ multiplex PCR; TCRdb holds only in-frame clones, not every one. The profile shows some 130,000 clones, less than 95% of them singletons. The specimen comprised peripheral blood, sampled on day 0 of AZD1222 vaccination. The receptors derive from an adult in good health.

This chain connects TRBV28 to TRBJ1-2; D might be TRBD1 (5 bases). The germline gives CDR1 MDHEN, CDR2 SYDVKM. This CDR3 has 16 amino acids. V gave up 2 bases and J gave up 6 bases, with 19 bases separating them. Here the CDR3 reads CASSLGKAGWGNGYTF. The CDR3 DNA reads TGTGCCAGCAGTTTAGGGAAGGCCGGTTGGGGGAATGGCTACACCTTC.

By sample fraction, this clone is medium-sized (0.01 to 0.1%). The V call is TRBV27, the J call TRBJ1-5; 9 bases line up with TRBD1. The length of the CDR3 is 16 residues. Germline V CDR1 and CDR2: MNHEY, SMNVEV (reference sequence). V trimming: 4 bases; J trimming: 4 bases; junction bases outside the gene matches: 8. The CDR3 loop is CASSWSGQGSNQPQHF. The CDR3 DNA follows: TGTGCCAGCAGTTGGTCGGGACAGGGTTCTAATCAGCCCCAGCATTTT.

This clone was seen a few times. The chain has TRBV19 and TRBJ2-2; D is unclear. The CDR3 contains 12 residues. V lost 5 bases and J 2 bases, leaving 3 bases between the germline ends. Germline loops: CDR1 LNHDA, CDR2 SQIVND (reference sequence). CDR3 amino acids: CASSFNTGELFF. In nucleotides, the CDR3 is TGTGCCAGTAGTTTTAACACCGGGGAGCTGTTTTTT. Combining the CDR3 with reference TRBV19 and TRBJ2-2 gives the whole variable domain DGGITQSPKYLFRKEGQNVTLSCEQNLNHDAMYWYRQDPGQGLRLIYYSQIVNDFQKGDIAEGYSVSREKKESFPLTVTSAQKNPTAFYLCASSFNTGELFFGEGSRLTVL.

The chain has TRBV5-8 and TRBJ2-7; D not resolved. The V gene lost 2 bases and the J gene lost 5 bases, with 14 bases spanning the gap. Per germline, CDR1 SGHTS and CDR2 YDEGEE. There are 14 residues in the CDR3. The CDR3, as DNA: TGTGCCAGCAGCTTCGACTCGGTGGTAAACGAGCAGTACTTC. Translating gives CASSFDSVVNEQYF.

CDR3 sequence (DNA): TGTGCCAGCAGCCCCGCACAGGGTAGAGAGACCCAGTACTTC. Translated, it gives CASSPAQGRETQYF. The chain uses TRBV7-2 and TRBJ2-5; D might be TRBD1 (6 bases). The V gene lost 5 bases and the J gene lost 4 bases, with 14 bases spanning the gap. The germline gives CDR1 SGHTA, CDR2 FQGNSA. The CDR3 has 14 amino acids.

Notes on this clone: In the same sample, other DNA sequences code for this CDR3. The V call is TRBV19, the J call TRBJ1-1, with D unresolved. The CDR3 has 13 amino acids. Trimming shortened V by 3 bases and J by 0 bases, and 5 bases separated the two germline ends. Germline V gene lookup returns CDR1 LNHDA and CDR2 SQIVND (reference sequence). The DNA for the CDR3 is TGTGCCAGTAGTATTGGGGTGAACACTGAAGCTTTCTTT. Residues: CASSIGVNTEAFF.

The rearrangement links TRBV14 to TRBJ2-2; the D is unclear. CDR3 length: 14 amino acids. CDR1 is SGHDN, CDR2 FVKESK, per germline. Trimming cost V 2 bases and J 7 bases, with 11 bases left between them. The CDR3 loop reads CASSQNRLVGELFF. The CDR3 nucleotides read TGTGCCAGCAGCCAAAATCGGCTGGTCGGGGAGCTGTTTTTT. The whole variable domain, remainder taken from reference TRBV14 and TRBJ2-2, is EAGVTQFPSHSVIEKGQTVTLRCDPISGHDNLYWYRRVMGKEIKFLLHFVKESKQDESGMPNNRFLAERTGGTYSTLKVQPAELEDSGVYFCASSQNRLVGELFFGEGSRLTVL.

This chain connects TRBV7-6 to TRBJ2-7; 7 bases align to TRBD1. Losses at the gene ends were 2 bases for V and 4 bases for J; bases not matched to a gene: 5. There are 14 residues in the CDR3. Germline CDR1 reads SGHVS; CDR2 reads FNYEAQ. The CDR3 DNA is TGTGCCAGCAGCTTAACGGACAGGCAATACGAGCAGTACTTC. Translating gives CASSLTDRQYEQYF.

As regards this clone: This may be a read error, as it is one base from a much larger clone. Other DNA sequences in the sample encode the same CDR3. The rearrangement uses TRBV7-6 and TRBJ2-7; no firm D call. Germline V gene data show CDR1 as SGHVS and CDR2 as FNYEAQ. The CDR3 length is 13 residues. Trimming removed 4 bases at V and 3 bases at J, with 10 bases between. This CDR3 is CASSSGPNYEQYF. The CDR3 coding sequence is TGTGCCAGCAGCTCAGGACCGAACTACGAGCAGTACTTC.

The chain links TRBV7-2 to TRBJ1-2; the D gene is possibly TRBD1 (6 bases). The germline gives CDR1 SGHTA, CDR2 FQGNSA. V was shortened by 2 bases and J by 8 bases, with 15 bases between the two germline ends. The CDR3 runs 14 residues. The CDR3 here is CASSLIPGAGGYTF. DNA of the CDR3: TGTGCCAGCAGCTTAATTCCAGGGGCGGGAGGCTACACCTTC.

The chain recombines TRBV3-1 (or the pseudogene TRBV3-2) with TRBJ1-1; 7 nucleotides match TRBD1. Per the germline V gene, CDR1 is LGHDT and CDR2 is YNNKEL (reference sequence). V dropped 6 bases and J dropped 1; count of bases not matched to a gene: 11. The length of the CDR3 is 16 residues. The CDR3, as DNA: TGTGCCAGCAGTTACGACAGGGCGGTTGGGAACACTGAAGCTTTCTTT. It yields the protein CASSYDRAVGNTEAFF.

The chain carries TRBV21-1 and TRBJ1-3. TRBV21-1 is annotated as a pseudogene. This CDR3 contains 15 residues. CDR3 amino acids: CASRYGVYKGNTIYF. For the CDR3, the DNA is TGTGCCAGCAGGTATGGGGTTTACAAAGGAAACACCATATATTTT.

The chain carries TRBV5-4 and TRBJ1-2, with D possibly being TRBD1 (5 bases). Germline CDR1 and CDR2: SGHNT and YYREEE (reference sequence). Trimming left V 4 bases short and J 1 base short, with 11 bases between. The CDR3 consists of 14 residues. CDR3 sequence: CASSRLTDNYGYTF. DNA for the CDR3: TGTGCCAGCAGCCGACTGACAGATAACTATGGCTACACCTTC.

The chain carries TRBV6-4 and TRBJ1-5; possibly TRBD1 for D (6 bases). The germline V gene has CDR1 MRHNA and CDR2 SNTAGT. There are 16 residues in the CDR3. V was trimmed by 6 bases and J by 4 bases, leaving 19 bases between them. CDR3 amino acids: CASRCNPGTTNQPQHF. As DNA, the CDR3 is TGTGCCAGCAGATGTAACCCCGGGACAACAAATCAGCCCCAGCATTTT.

The count of this clone is one. This chain joins TRBV21-1 and TRBJ1-6; the table assigns TRBD1, which was not confirmed against the DNA. TRBV21-1 is flagged as a pseudogene. This CDR3 has 18 residues. The CDR3 sequence: CASSKFGGQGARNSPLHF. The CDR3 bases are TGTGCCAGCAGCAAATTCGGGGGACAGGGGGCGCGGAATTCACCCCTCCACTTT.